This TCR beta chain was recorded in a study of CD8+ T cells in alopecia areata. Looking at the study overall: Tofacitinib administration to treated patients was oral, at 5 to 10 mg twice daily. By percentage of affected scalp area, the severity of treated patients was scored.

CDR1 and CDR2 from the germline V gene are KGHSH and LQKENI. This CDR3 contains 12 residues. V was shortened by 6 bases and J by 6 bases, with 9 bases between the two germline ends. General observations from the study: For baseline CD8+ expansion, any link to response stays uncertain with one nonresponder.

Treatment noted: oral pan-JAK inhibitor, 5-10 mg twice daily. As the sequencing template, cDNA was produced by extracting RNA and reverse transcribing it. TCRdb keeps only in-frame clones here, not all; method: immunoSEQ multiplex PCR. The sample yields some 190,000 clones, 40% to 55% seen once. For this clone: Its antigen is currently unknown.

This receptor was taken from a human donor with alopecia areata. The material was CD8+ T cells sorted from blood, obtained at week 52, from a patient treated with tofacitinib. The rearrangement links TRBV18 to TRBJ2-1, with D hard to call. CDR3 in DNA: TGTGCCAGCTCGGACCCGCGCAATGAGCAGTTCTTC. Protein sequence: CASSDPRNEQFF.